These T cell receptor beta chains were read from a single sample in a study of cytomegalovirus exposure and HLA in healthy donors. Using immunoSEQ multiplex PCR, the repertoire was profiled, and TCRdb retains in-frame clones only, with some absent. This table has some 130,000 clones, about 80% appearing once. Sequencing used PBMCs. Receptors originate from a man aged 30 to 45 in good health and CMV-seronegative. The CDR3 runs from the conserved cysteine through the conserved F or W. A D gene is named only where the DNA matches it firmly. Rows may omit the clone size; those that give it use once, few, many or a size class.

abundance	v_gene	j_gene	d_gene	CDR3nt	CDR3aa
once	TRBV30	TRBJ2-3	-	TGTGCCTGGAGTGTAGGGGGTACGGGAACAGATACGCAGTATTTT	CAWSVGGTGTDTQYF
-	TRBV7-7	TRBJ2-3	TRBD1	TGTGCTAGCAGCTTAACGACAGGGGGCGCAGATACGCAGTATTTT	CASSLTTGGADTQYF
-	TRBV28	TRBJ2-7	TRBD2	TGTGCCAGCAGTCGGGGGACTAGCGGGCGCTTGGAGCAGTACTTC	CASSRGTSGRLEQYF
-	TRBV25-1	TRBJ2-1	TRBD1	TGTGCCACCTATGGAGGACAGGCAATGGTGTTCTTC	CATYGGQAMVFF
-	TRBV27	TRBJ2-7	-	TGTGCCAGCCGAGTTGGTGGCGGGGCCCTAGACGGTCAGTACTTC	CASRVGGGALDGQYF
-	TRBV5-1	TRBJ2-7	TRBD1	TGCGCCAGCGGACAGGGGCCTCCCTACGAGCAGTACTTC	CASGQGPPYEQYF
-	TRBV7-8	TRBJ2-7	TRBD2	TGTGCCAGCAGCTTAACCGGACTAGCGGGTTCGTACTTC	CASSLTGLAGSYF
-	TRBV5-6	TRBJ2-3	TRBD1	TGTGCCAGCAGGAAACAGGGGGCGGTAGATACGCAGTATTTT	CASRKQGAVDTQYF
once	TRBV27	TRBJ2-7	TRBD2	TGTGCCAGCAGTTTTTGGGAACCTAGCGGGAGGACCGAGCAGTACTTC	CASSFWEPSGRTEQYF
-	TRBV6-5	TRBJ1-2	TRBD1	TGTGCCAGCAGTTACTCTAGAGGGGGCTGGAGTAATGGCTACACCTTC	CASSYSRGGWSNGYTF